The sequence of this T cell receptor (beta chain) was determined in a study of PD-L1 blockade in urothelial cancer. Background on the study: Prior chemotherapy ranged from 0 to 3 regimens per patient. Among blood samples, the median T cell count was about 130,000.

In this sample, this clone turned up a few times. Time point indicated: pretreatment peripheral blood. Spiking of synthetic TCR analog templates was performed in each PCR. Data came from immunoSEQ multiplex PCR; TCRdb stores just in-frame clones and leaves some out. The repertoire includes tens of thousands of clones, 70% to 90% of them detected once, and approximately 25% sits in the top ten. The CDR3 is 15 residues long. CDR1 LNHDA and CDR2 SQIVND come from the germline V gene (reference sequence). Unmatched junction bases numbered 4, after V lost 4 bases and J lost 2 bases. This clonotype was sampled from a donor aged 40 or older with urothelial cancer. This chain uses TRBV19 with TRBJ1-4, with TRBD1 identical over 7 bases. This sample comprised PBMCs, obtained around atezolizumab (anti-PD-L1) treatment. CDR3 loop: CASSTQQGTNEKLFF. The CDR3 DNA reads TGTGCCAGTAGTACCCAACAGGGGACTAATGAAAAACTGTTTTTT.